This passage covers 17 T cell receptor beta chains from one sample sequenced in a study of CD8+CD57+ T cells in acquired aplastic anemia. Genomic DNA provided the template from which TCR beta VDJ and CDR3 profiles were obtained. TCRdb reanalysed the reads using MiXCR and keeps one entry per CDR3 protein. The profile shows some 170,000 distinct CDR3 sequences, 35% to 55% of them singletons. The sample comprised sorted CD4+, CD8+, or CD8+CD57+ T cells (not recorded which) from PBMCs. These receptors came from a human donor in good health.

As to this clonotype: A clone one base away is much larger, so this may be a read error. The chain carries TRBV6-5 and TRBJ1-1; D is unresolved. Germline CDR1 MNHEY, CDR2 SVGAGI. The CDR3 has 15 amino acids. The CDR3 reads CASSYSRPDNTEASF. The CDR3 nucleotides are TGTGCCAGCAGTTACTCGCGTCCCGACAACACTGAAGCTTCCTTT.

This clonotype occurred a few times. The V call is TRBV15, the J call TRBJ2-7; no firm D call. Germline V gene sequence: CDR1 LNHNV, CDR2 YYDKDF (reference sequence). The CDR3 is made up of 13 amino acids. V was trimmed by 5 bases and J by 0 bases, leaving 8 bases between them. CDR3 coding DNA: TGTGCCACCAGCGGCGGAGACTCCTACGAGCAGTACTTC. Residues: CATSGGDSYEQYF.

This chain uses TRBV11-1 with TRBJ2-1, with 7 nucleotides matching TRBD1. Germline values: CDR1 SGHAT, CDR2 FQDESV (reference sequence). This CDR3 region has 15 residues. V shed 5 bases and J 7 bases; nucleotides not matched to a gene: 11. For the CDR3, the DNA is TGTGCCAGCAGCGAGAGACAGGGTAATTGGAATGAGCAGTTCTTC. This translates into CASSERQGNWNEQFF.

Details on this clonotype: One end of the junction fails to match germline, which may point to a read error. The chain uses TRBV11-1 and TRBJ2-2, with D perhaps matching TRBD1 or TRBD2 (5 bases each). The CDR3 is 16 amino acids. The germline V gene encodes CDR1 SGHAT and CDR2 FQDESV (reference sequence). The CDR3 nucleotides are TGTGCCAGCAGCCTGAGAGGGGCCACGATTACCGGGGAGCTGCTTTTT. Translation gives CASSLRGATITGELLF. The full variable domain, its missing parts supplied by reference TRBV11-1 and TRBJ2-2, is EAEVAQSPRYKITEKSQAVAFWCDPISGHATLYWYRQILGQGPELLVQFQDESVVDDSQLPKDRFSAERLKGVDSTLKIQPAELGDSAMYLCASSLRGATITGELLFGEGSRLTVL.

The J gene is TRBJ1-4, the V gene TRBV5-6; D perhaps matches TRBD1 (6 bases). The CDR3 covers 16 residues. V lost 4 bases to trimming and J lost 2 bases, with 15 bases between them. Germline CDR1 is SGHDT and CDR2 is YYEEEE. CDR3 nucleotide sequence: TGTGCCAGCAGCGAAGGACAGCGGGCCACTAATGAAAAACTGTTTTTT. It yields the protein CASSEGQRATNEKLFF.

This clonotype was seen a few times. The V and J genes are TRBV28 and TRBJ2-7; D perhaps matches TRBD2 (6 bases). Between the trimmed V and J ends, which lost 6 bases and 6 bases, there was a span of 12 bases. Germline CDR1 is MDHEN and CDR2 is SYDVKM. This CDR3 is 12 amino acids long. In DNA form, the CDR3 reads TGTGCCAGCAGGATGACTAGTCTCGAGCAGTACTTC. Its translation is CASRMTSLEQYF.

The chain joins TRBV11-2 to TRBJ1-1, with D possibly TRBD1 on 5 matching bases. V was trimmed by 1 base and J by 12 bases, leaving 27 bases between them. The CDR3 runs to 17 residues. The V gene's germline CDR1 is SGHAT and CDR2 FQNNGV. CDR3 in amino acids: CASSLGAGGLLGPRPFF. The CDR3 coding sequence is TGTGCCAGCAGCTTAGGCGCGGGAGGTTTATTGGGGCCGCGACCTTTCTTT.

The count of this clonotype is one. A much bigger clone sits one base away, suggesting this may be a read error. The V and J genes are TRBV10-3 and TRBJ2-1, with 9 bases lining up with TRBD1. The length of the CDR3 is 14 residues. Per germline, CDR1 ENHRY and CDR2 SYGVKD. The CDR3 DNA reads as TGTGCCAGCAGTGAGGAGGACAGGGGAGGGGAGCAGTTATTC. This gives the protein CASSEEDRGGEQLF.

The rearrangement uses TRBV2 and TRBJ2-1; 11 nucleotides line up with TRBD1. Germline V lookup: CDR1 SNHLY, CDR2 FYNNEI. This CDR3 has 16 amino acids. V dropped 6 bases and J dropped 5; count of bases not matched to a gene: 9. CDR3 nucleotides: TGTGCCAGCAGCGTGAACCGGGACAGGGGGGACAATGAGCAGTTCTTC. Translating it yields CASSVNRDRGDNEQFF.

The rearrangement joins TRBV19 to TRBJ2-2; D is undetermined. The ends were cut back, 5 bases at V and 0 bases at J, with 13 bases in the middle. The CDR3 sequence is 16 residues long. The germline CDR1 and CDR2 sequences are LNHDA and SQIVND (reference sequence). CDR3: CASSPLGLSNTGELFF. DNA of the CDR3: TGTGCCAGTAGTCCGCTGGGCCTCTCGAACACCGGGGAGCTGTTTTTT.

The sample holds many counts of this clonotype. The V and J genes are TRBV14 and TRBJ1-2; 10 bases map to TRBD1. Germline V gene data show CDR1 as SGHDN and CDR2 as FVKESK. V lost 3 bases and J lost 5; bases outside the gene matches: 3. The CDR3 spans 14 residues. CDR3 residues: CASSQMGQGYGYTF. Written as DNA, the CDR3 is TGTGCCAGCAGCCAGATGGGACAGGGGTATGGCTACACCTTC.

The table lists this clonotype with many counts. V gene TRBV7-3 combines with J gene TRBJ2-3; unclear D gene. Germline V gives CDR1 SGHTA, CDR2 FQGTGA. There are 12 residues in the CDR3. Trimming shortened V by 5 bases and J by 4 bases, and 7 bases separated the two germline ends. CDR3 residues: CASSPTADTQYF. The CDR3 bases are TGTGCCAGCAGCCCCACGGCAGATACGCAGTATTTT.

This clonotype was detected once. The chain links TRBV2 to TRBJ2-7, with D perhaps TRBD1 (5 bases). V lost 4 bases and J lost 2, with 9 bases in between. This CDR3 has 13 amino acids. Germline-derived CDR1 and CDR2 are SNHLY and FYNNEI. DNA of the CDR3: TGTGCCAGCAGTGTGGGGCCTACCTACGAGCAGTACTTC. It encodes CASSVGPTYEQYF.

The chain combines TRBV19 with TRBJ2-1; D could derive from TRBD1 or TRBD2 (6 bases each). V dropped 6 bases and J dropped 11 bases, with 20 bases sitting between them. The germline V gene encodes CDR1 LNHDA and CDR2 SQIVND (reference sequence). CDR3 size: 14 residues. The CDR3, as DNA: TGTGCCAGTAGGGTTGGGGGGCAGGTTCCTCAGCAGTTCTTC. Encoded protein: CASRVGGQVPQQFF.

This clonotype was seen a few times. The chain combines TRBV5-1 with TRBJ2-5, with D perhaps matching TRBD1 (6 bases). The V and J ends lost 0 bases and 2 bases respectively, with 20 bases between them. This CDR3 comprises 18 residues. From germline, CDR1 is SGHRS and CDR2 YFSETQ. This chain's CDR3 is CASSLEPSRGDLQETQYF. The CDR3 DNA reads TGCGCCAGCAGCTTGGAGCCCTCCAGGGGCGACTTACAAGAGACCCAGTACTTC.

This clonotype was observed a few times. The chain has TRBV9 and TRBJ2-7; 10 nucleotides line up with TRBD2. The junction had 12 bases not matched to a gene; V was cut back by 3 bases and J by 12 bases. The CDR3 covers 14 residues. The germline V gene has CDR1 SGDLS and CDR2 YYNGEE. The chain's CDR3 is CASSAQQTSGSLYF. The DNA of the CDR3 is TGTGCCAGCAGCGCCCAGCAGACTAGCGGGTCCCTGTACTTC.

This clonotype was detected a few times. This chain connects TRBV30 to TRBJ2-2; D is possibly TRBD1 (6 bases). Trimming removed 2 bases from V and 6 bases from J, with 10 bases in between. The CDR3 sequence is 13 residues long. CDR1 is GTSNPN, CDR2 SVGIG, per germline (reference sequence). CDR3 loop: CAWSQQGPGELFF. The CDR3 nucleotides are TGTGCCTGGAGTCAACAGGGTCCCGGGGAGCTGTTTTTT. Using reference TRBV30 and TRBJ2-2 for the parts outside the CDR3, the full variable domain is SQTIHQWPATLVQPVGSPLSLECTVEGTSNPNLYWYRQAAGRGLQLLFYSVGIGQISSEVPQNLSASRPQDRQFILSSKKLLLSDSGFYLCAWSQQGPGELFFGEGSRLTVL.